The clone carrying this T cell receptor beta chain came up many times. The antigen is undetermined. Assay used: immunoSEQ multiplex PCR; TCRdb lists only in-frame clones, some missing. The profile covers over a million clones, with about 80% appearing a single time and about 1.4% taken by the ten largest. The sample belongs to a study of shared clonotypes between healthy human individuals. Broader study findings: Against clonotypes common to all four donors, non-shared ones had lower generation probabilities.

Germline V gene lookup returns CDR1 SGHRS and CDR2 YFSETQ. V gave up 5 bases and J gave up 2 bases; unmatched junction bases: 8. The CDR3 is 15 residues long. The sequence was collected from a man aged 18 to 35 in good health. The sequenced sample consisted of memory CD4+ T cells sorted from blood. Subset denoted: CD45RA-negative fraction. This sequence joins TRBV5-1 and TRBJ2-3; 7 nucleotides agree with TRBD2. The CDR3 protein is CASSRSGALTDTQYF. The CDR3 bases are TGCGCCAGCAGTAGGAGCGGGGCCCTCACAGATACGCAGTATTTT.